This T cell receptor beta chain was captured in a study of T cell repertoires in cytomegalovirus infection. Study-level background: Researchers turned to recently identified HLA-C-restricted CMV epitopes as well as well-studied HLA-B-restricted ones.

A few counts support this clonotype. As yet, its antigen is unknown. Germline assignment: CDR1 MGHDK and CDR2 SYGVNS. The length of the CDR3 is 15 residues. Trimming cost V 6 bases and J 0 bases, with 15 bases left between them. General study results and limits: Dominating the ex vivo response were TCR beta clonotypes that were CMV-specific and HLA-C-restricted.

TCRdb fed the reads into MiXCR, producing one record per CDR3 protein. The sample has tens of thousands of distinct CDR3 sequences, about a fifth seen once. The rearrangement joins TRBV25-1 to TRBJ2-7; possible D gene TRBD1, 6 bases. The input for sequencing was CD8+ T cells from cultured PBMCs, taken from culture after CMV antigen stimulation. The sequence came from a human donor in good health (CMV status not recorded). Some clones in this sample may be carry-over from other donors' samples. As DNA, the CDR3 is TGTGCCAGCAGCCCACGACAGGACCGCTCCTACGAGCAGTACTTC. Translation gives CASSPRQDRSYEQYF.